A selection of T cell receptor beta chains follows, all from one sample in a study of T cell repertoires in cytomegalovirus infection. TCRdb passed the reads through MiXCR, listing each CDR3 protein once. This sample carries around 740,000 distinct CDR3 sequences, roughly a third of them seen once, and the ten largest clones take 2.5% to 3.5%. Sequencing was carried out using PBMCs. The receptors originated from a human donor in good health (CMV status not recorded). Some clones in this sample may be carry-over from other donors' samples. Each CDR3 is given with its conserved first and last residue. The D gene is left open where the match is weak. Clone size, where shown, is once, few, many, or a class for clones that have expanded.

>TRBJ2-3|NA|few|TRBV20-1
TGCAGTGCTAGAGTCGGGAGTTCGGATACGCAGTATTTT
CSARVGSSDTQYF
>TRBJ2-6|NA|NA|TRBV5-8
TGTGCCAGCAGGGGTTCCGCCTCTCCCGGGGCCAACGTCCTGACTTTC
CASRGSASPGANVLTF
>TRBJ2-3|NA|many|TRBV7-2
TGTGCCAGCAGCTTATCATGGGGGACAGATACGCAGTATTTT
CASSLSWGTDTQYF
>TRBJ1-6|TRBD1|NA|TRBV6-1
TGTGCCAGCAGGCCGCCCGGGACAGGGGCTTCACCCCTCCACTTT
CASRPPGTGASPLHF
>TRBJ2-7|NA|few|TRBV19
TGTGCCAGTAGTATAGGCCCAGGGCCCTACGAGCAGTACTTC
CASSIGPGPYEQYF
>TRBJ1-1|TRBD1|few|TRBV12-3/TRBV12-4
TGTGCCAGCAGTCCCTGGGACAGGGGGGATACTGAAGCTTTCTTT
CASSPWDRGDTEAFF
>TRBJ2-1|NA|NA|TRBV20-1
TGCAGTGCTAGAGTCAGTAAATTCGATAACAATGAGCAGTTCTTC
CSARVSKFDNNEQFF
>TRBJ2-7|TRBD2|few|TRBV7-2
TGTGCCAGCAGCTTAAGCGGGGGGTTCTCCTACGAGCAGTACTTC
CASSLSGGFSYEQYF
>TRBJ2-1|TRBD1|NA|TRBV11-2
TGTGCCAGCAGCCGCCTCCCGGGGACAGGCCCATACAATGAGCAGTTCTTC
CASSRLPGTGPYNEQFF
>TRBJ1-6|TRBD1|NA|TRBV7-9
TGTGCCAGCAGCTCCACAGGGGGCAGAGGGTCACCCCTCCACTTT
CASSSTGGRGSPLHF
>TRBJ2-7|TRBD2|few|TRBV7-9
TGTGCCAGCAGCCCCGCTAGAGGGACTAGCGGGAGGACCTACGAGCAGTACTTC
CASSPARGTSGRTYEQYF
>TRBJ1-1|NA|NA|TRBV27
TGTGCCAGCAGTCTTGGTGGGGGGATAAGAACTGAAGCTTTCTTT
CASSLGGGIRTEAFF
>TRBJ1-2|NA|NA|TRBV11-1
TGTGCCAGCAGCCGTTATCAGGGGAACTATGGCTACACCTTC
CASSRYQGNYGYTF
>TRBJ1-1|NA|NA|TRBV18
TGTGCCAGCTCACCAGGGTTGGGCCTGAACACTGAAGCTTTCTTT
CASSPGLGLNTEAFF
>TRBJ2-1|NA|NA|TRBV7-2
TGTGCCAGCAGCGGCCTTGGGGGAAGCATGAATGAGCAGTTCTTC
CASSGLGGSMNEQFF
>TRBJ2-1|NA|NA|TRBV7-9
TGTGCCAGCAGCTCAACAGGGTTACACAATGAGCAGTTCTTC
CASSSTGLHNEQFF
>TRBJ2-1|NA|few|TRBV6-6
TGTGCCAGCGGGTCGGGATGGTCCTACAATGAGCAGTTCTTC
CASGSGWSYNEQFF
>TRBJ2-1|TRBD2|NA|TRBV5-4
TGTGCCAGCAGCTTGATAGCGGGGAGTAATGAGCAGTTCTTC
CASSLIAGSNEQFF
>TRBJ2-3|NA|NA|TRBV12-3/TRBV12-4
TGTGCCAGCAGTTTAACAATAGCTCCCACAGATACGCAGTATTTT
CASSLTIAPTDTQYF
>TRBJ2-7|TRBD2|NA|TRBV12-3/TRBV12-4
TGTGCCAGCAGTAGGGGACTAGCGGGACATTTCTACGAGCAGTACTTC
CASSRGLAGHFYEQYF
>TRBJ1-1|TRBD1|few|TRBV7-9
TGTGCCAGCAACGCTTTCGGTACACAGGGGAGGGGCACTGAAGCTTTCTTT
CASNAFGTQGRGTEAFF
>TRBJ2-3|TRBD2|few|TRBV28
TGTGCCAGCAGCCAACCTACTAGCGGGTGGTACACAGATACGCAGTATTTT
CASSQPTSGWYTDTQYF
>TRBJ1-3|NA|NA|TRBV28
TGTGCCAGCAGTTTACACCAGGGCCCTGGAAACACCATATATTTT
CASSLHQGPGNTIYF
>TRBJ2-2|TRBD2|NA|TRBV12-3/TRBV12-4
TGTGCCAGCAGTTTTGGGCCGGGGGGAGTGGGCACCGGGGAGCTGTTTTTT
CASSFGPGGVGTGELFF
>TRBJ2-7|TRBD1|NA|TRBV7-4
TGTGCCAGCAGGGACGGACAGGGGTCCTACGAGCAGTACTTC
CASRDGQGSYEQYF
>TRBJ1-1|NA|few|TRBV14
TGTGCCAGCAGCCAGTCGGGGGTAAATGAAGCTTTCTTT
CASSQSGVNEAFF
>TRBJ1-5|NA|few|TRBV6-6
TGTGCCAGCAGCGTACGGGATAGCAATCAGCCCCAGCATTTT
CASSVRDSNQPQHF